This T cell receptor beta chain was profiled in a study of blood T cell repertoires in COVID-19. For the study at large: The cDNA or gDNA used as material had been derived from T cells, B-cell-depleted T cells, or PBMCs.

The Seattle patients joined while their infection was active and were tracked longitudinally afterward. In the authors' workflow: Amplification from reference gene primers served as the basis for estimated nucleated cell counts. TCRdb's copy holds only in-frame clones and misses some; the assay was immunoSEQ multiplex PCR. V and J calls and clone size come straight from that table; D and trimming were deduced from the DNA. The sample lists roughly 320,000 clones, roughly 91% occurring once. The TCR sequence derives from a woman in her 30s with COVID-19, enrolled during active disease. Sequencing input: peripheral blood.

CDR3 nucleotide sequence: TGTGCCAGCAGTCCCAGACTAGCGGGGTCTTTCACAGATACGCAGTATTTT. It specifies CASSPRLAGSFTDTQYF. The rearrangement joins TRBV28 to TRBJ2-3; 11 bases match TRBD2. Germline trimming cut 5 bases from V and 2 bases from J; bases unmatched to any gene: 9. Germline CDR1 reads MDHEN; CDR2 reads SYDVKM. CDR3 length: 17 amino acids.